Below are 22 T cell receptor beta chains sequenced from a single sample in a study of T cell responses to AZD1222 COVID-19 vaccine. Produced via immunoSEQ multiplex PCR; TCRdb's table is partial and in-frame only. The table includes 100,000 or so clones, 80% to 95% detected once. Sample: peripheral blood, taken 28 days after the second AZD1222 dose. The source of these receptors is an adult who received the AZD1222 COVID-19 vaccine.

This clone was seen a single time. This same CDR3 is encoded by further DNA sequences in the sample. V usage is TRBV15 and J usage is TRBJ1-3, with D maybe TRBD1 (6 bases). Trimming stripped 0 bases from V and 0 bases from J, with 9 bases between. The CDR3 has 16 amino acids. Germline CDR1 LNHNV, CDR2 YYDKDF (reference sequence). CDR3 nucleotide sequence: TGTGCCACCAGCAGAGACAGGGGACTCTCTGGAAACACCATATATTTT. This encodes CATSRDRGLSGNTIYF. Combining the CDR3 with reference TRBV15 and TRBJ1-3 gives the whole variable domain DAMVIQNPRYQVTQFGKPVTLSCSQTLNHNVMYWYQQKSSQAPKLLFHYYDKDFNNEADTPDNFQSRRPNTSFCFLDIRSPGLGDTAMYLCATSRDRGLSGNTIYFGEGSWLTVV.

The V call is TRBV2, the J call TRBJ1-2, with D possibly being TRBD1 (6 bases). The CDR3 covers 16 residues. V was cut by 4 bases and J by 5 bases, with 20 bases left in between. The germline V gene has CDR1 SNHLY and CDR2 FYNNEI. The CDR3 spells CASSVRGRGPPYGYTF. The DNA for the CDR3 is TGTGCCAGCAGTGTGAGAGGCAGGGGTCCACCTTATGGCTACACCTTC.

This chain joins TRBV6-1 and TRBJ1-2; D call uncertain. This CDR3 has 14 amino acids. Looked up from germline, CDR1 is MNHNS and CDR2 is SASEGT. The V end lost 1 base, the J end lost 5 bases, and 11 bases lay between the germline ends. As DNA, the CDR3 is TGTGCCAGCAGTGAAGGTTCAGCCCGATATGGCTACACCTTC. It specifies CASSEGSARYGYTF.

The chain recombines TRBV4-1 with TRBJ2-3; D could derive from TRBD1 or TRBD2 (7 bases each). The CDR3 contains 18 residues. Trimming took 1 base from V and 2 from J, leaving 19 bases between them. CDR1 MGHRA and CDR2 YSYEKL come from the germline V gene. The CDR3 here is CASSQGGRGGRVTDTQYF. In DNA, the CDR3 is TGCGCCAGCAGCCAAGGAGGCAGGGGGGGCCGTGTCACAGATACGCAGTATTTT.

This clone appeared a few times. CDR3 DNA sequence: TGTGCCAGCGGGACAGGGATGGGGAATGAGCAGTTCTTC. This translates into CASGTGMGNEQFF. This rearrangement joins TRBV2 to TRBJ2-1; 9 nucleotides align to TRBD1. The junction had 6 bases not matched to a gene; V was cut back by 8 bases and J by 7 bases. This CDR3 spans 13 amino acids. The V gene's germline CDR1 is SNHLY and CDR2 FYNNEI. The complete variable domain, with remaining parts taken from reference TRBV2 and TRBJ2-1, reads EPEVTQTPSHQVTQMGQEVILRCVPISNHLYFYWYRQILGQKVEFLVSFYNNEISEKSEIFDDQFSVERPDGSNFTLKIRSTKLEDSAMYFCASGTGMGNEQFFGPGTRLTVL.

V and J are TRBV27 and TRBJ2-3; the match to TRBD2 covers 7 bases. The junction had 8 bases not matched to a gene; V was cut back by 0 bases and J by 2 bases. Per germline, CDR1 MNHEY and CDR2 SMNVEV (reference sequence). CDR3 length: 17 residues. CDR3 amino acids: CASSLSTPSGITDTQYF. The CDR3 DNA reads TGTGCCAGCAGTTTATCGACCCCTAGCGGAATCACAGATACGCAGTATTTT.

V gene TRBV7-8 combines with J gene TRBJ1-4, with a possible D match to TRBD1 (5 bases). V was shortened by 5 bases and J by 4 bases, with 14 bases between the two germline ends. Germline loops: CDR1 SGHVS, CDR2 FQNEAQ. The CDR3 runs to 15 residues. CDR3 DNA: TGTGCCAGCAGCCCCGGTGGGGCATATAATGAAAAACTGTTTTTT. Residues: CASSPGGAYNEKLFF.

The V gene is TRBV19, the J gene TRBJ1-5; D may be TRBD1 (5 bases). CDR1 and CDR2 (germline): LNHDA, SQIVND (reference sequence). This CDR3 has 14 amino acids. Trimming took 5 bases from V and 4 from J, leaving 12 bases between them. The CDR3 DNA reads as TGTGCCAGTAGTGGGGGGAACAGAAATCAGCCCCAGCATTTT. Its protein product is CASSGGNRNQPQHF. Drawing the rest from reference TRBV19 and TRBJ1-5, the complete variable domain is DGGITQSPKYLFRKEGQNVTLSCEQNLNHDAMYWYRQDPGQGLRLIYYSQIVNDFQKGDIAEGYSVSREKKESFPLTVTSAQKNPTAFYLCASSGGNRNQPQHFGDGTRLSIL.

The chain joins TRBV6-5 to TRBJ1-2; 7 bases line up with TRBD1. After removal of 2 bases from V and 8 bases from J, the junction contained 11 bases not matched to a gene. The length of the CDR3 is 15 residues. Looked up from germline, CDR1 is MNHEY and CDR2 is SVGAGI. This chain's CDR3 is CASSYGQGGRGGYTF. CDR3 in DNA: TGTGCCAGCAGTTACGGTCAGGGGGGGAGAGGCGGCTACACCTTC.

This chain connects TRBV28 to TRBJ1-6; 11 nucleotides agree with TRBD1. Germline V gene data show CDR1 as MDHEN and CDR2 as SYDVKM. V lost 4 bases and J lost 2; bases outside the gene matches: 10. The CDR3 runs to 19 residues. The CDR3 coding sequence is TGTGCCAGCAGTTCTAGGACAGGGGGCCGGGGAACCTATAATTCACCCCTCCACTTT. Its translation: CASSSRTGGRGTYNSPLHF.

This chain uses TRBV12-5 with TRBJ2-3; possible D gene TRBD2, 6 bases. Germline-derived CDR1 and CDR2 are LGHNT and FRNRAP. This CDR3 has 15 residues. V lost 1 base to trimming and J lost 1 base, with 9 bases between them. This CDR3 reads CASGLGGGGTDTQYF. CDR3 nucleotide sequence: TGTGCTAGTGGTTTGGGTGGAGGGGGCACAGATACGCAGTATTTT.

The chain carries TRBV28 and TRBJ1-2, with TRBD1 matching 7 bases. V lost 6 bases to trimming and J lost 8 bases; unmatched junction nucleotides: 15. The CDR3 is made up of 15 amino acids. Germline-derived CDR1 and CDR2 are MDHEN and SYDVKM. CDR3 DNA: TGTGCCAGCAGCCCCCCTTTGAGACAGGGTGGAGGCTACACCTTC. It codes for CASSPPLRQGGGYTF.

The CDR3 here is CASSYFGTGSRRQYF. The CDR3 DNA reads TGTGCCAGCAGTTACTTCGGGACAGGGTCCCGAAGACAGTACTTC. V usage is TRBV6-6 and J usage is TRBJ2-5, with 9 bases identical to TRBD1. CDR1 and CDR2 (germline): MNHNY, SVGAGI (reference sequence). The trim removed 1 base at V and 11 bases at J, leaving 11 bases unmatched. This CDR3 has 15 residues.

The chain combines TRBV7-9 with TRBJ2-1, with D maybe TRBD2 (5 bases). V lost 5 bases to trimming and J lost 0 bases, with 11 bases between them. Germline CDR1 reads SEHNR; CDR2 reads FQNEAQ (reference sequence). CDR3 length equals 15 residues. CDR3 nucleotides: TGTGCCAGCAGCCCCCTAGAGGGCTCCTACAATGAGCAGTTCTTC. Residues: CASSPLEGSYNEQFF.

The chain combines TRBV7-2 with TRBJ1-4; possibly TRBD1 for D (5 bases). The CDR3 contains 13 residues. Trimming pared 7 bases from V and 8 bases from J, leaving 14 bases between. Germline CDR1 and CDR2: SGHTA and FQGNSA. CDR3 nucleotide sequence: TGTGCCAGCACGCAGGGTAGGGGAGAAAAACTGTTTTTT. Translated, it gives CASTQGRGEKLFF. The variable domain in full, completed from reference TRBV7-2 and TRBJ1-4, reads GAGVSQSPSNKVTEKGKDVELRCDPISGHTALYWYRQSLGQGLEFLIYFQGNSAPDKSGLPSDRFSAERTGGSVSTLTIQRTQQEDSAVYLCASTQGRGEKLFFGSGTQLSVL.

The V call is TRBV3-1 (or the pseudogene TRBV3-2), the J call TRBJ2-3, with D unresolved. Germline CDR1 and CDR2: LGHDT and YNNKEL (reference sequence). Trimming removed 3 bases at V and 2 bases at J, with 6 bases between. The CDR3 is 13 amino acids. CDR3 nucleotides: TGTGCCAGCAGCCACAAGAACACAGATACGCAGTATTTT. As protein: CASSHKNTDTQYF.

The V and J genes are TRBV7-2 and TRBJ1-1; 8 nucleotides agree with TRBD1. The CDR3 totals 14 residues. Germline V gene lookup returns CDR1 SGHTA and CDR2 FQGNSA. The ends lost 4 bases at V and 5 bases at J; junction bases unmatched: 6. The CDR3: CASSSQGQGTEAFF. The CDR3 region has the DNA TGTGCCAGCAGCTCCCAAGGACAGGGAACTGAAGCTTTCTTT. Using reference TRBV7-2 and TRBJ1-1 for the parts outside the CDR3, the full variable domain is GAGVSQSPSNKVTEKGKDVELRCDPISGHTALYWYRQSLGQGLEFLIYFQGNSAPDKSGLPSDRFSAERTGGSVSTLTIQRTQQEDSAVYLCASSSQGQGTEAFFGQGTRLTVV.

This sequence joins TRBV6-5 and TRBJ1-4; the D is unclear. Germline CDR1 MNHEY, CDR2 SVGAGI. Trimming removed 2 bases from V and 7 bases from J, with 17 bases in between. The CDR3 is made up of 16 amino acids. The CDR3 sequence: CASSYRTLQAPEKLFF. The CDR3 nucleotides are TGTGCCAGCAGTTACCGGACCCTCCAGGCGCCTGAAAAACTGTTTTTT.

The chain links TRBV10-3 to TRBJ1-2, with D possibly being TRBD1 (5 bases). Trimming took off 3 bases at V and 7 bases at J, with 15 bases between the two ends. The CDR3 is 14 residues long. The V gene's germline CDR1 is ENHRY and CDR2 SYGVKD. The CDR3 reads CAISENQGAVGYTF. CDR3 DNA sequence: TGTGCCATCAGTGAAAATCAGGGAGCGGTTGGCTACACCTTC.

Comment on this clone: This sample also contains other DNA sequences that code for the same CDR3. In DNA, the CDR3 is TGTGCCAGCAGCCTCACAGAAGACACTGAAGCTTTCTTT. Its translation is CASSLTEDTEAFF. The J gene is TRBJ1-1, the V gene TRBV7-2; D call uncertain. The V end lost 5 bases, the J end lost 3 bases, and 10 bases lay between the germline ends. The CDR3 is made up of 13 amino acids. Germline CDR1 SGHTA, CDR2 FQGNSA.

Of note for this clone: Other nucleotide sequences from this sample produce the same CDR3. The chain links TRBV7-9 to TRBJ1-6, with TRBD1 matching 8 bases. J gave up 4 bases and V 5 bases, and 7 bases lay outside the gene matches. Germline V gene sequence: CDR1 SEHNR, CDR2 FQNEAQ (reference sequence). The CDR3 length is 16 residues. CDR3 protein: CASSLGQGFYNSPLHF. CDR3 DNA sequence: TGTGCCAGCAGCCTTGGACAGGGTTTTTATAATTCACCCCTCCACTTT.

J is TRBJ1-2 and V is TRBV18, with 10 bases fitting TRBD1. V shed 2 bases, J shed 6 bases, and the junction held 3 bases outside the gene matches. Germline assignment: CDR1 KGHSH and CDR2 LQKENI. The CDR3 extends over 14 amino acids. CDR3 coding DNA: TGTGCCAGCTCACCATCCGGGACAGGGGATGGCTACACCTTC. It is translated as CASSPSGTGDGYTF. The full variable domain, its missing parts supplied by reference TRBV18 and TRBJ1-2, is NAGVMQNPRHLVRRRGQEARLRCSPMKGHSHVYWYRQLPEEGLKFMVYLQKENIIDESGMPKERFSAEFPKEGPSILRIQQVVRGDSAAYFCASSPSGTGDGYTFGSGTRLTVV.